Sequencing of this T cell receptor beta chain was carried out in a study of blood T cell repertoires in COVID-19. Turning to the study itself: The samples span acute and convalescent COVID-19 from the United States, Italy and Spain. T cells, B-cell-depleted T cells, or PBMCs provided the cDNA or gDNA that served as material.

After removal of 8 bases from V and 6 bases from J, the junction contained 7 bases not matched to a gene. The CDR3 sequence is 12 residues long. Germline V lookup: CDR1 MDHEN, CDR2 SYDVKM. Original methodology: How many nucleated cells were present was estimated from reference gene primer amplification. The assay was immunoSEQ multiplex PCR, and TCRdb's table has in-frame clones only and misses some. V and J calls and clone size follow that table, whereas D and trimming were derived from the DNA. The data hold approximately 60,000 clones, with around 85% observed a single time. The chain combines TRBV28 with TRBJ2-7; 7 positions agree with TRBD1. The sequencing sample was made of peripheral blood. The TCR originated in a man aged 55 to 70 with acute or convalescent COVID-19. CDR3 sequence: CASVQGVREQYF. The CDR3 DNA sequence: TGTGCCAGCGTCCAGGGGGTACGCGAGCAGTACTTC.